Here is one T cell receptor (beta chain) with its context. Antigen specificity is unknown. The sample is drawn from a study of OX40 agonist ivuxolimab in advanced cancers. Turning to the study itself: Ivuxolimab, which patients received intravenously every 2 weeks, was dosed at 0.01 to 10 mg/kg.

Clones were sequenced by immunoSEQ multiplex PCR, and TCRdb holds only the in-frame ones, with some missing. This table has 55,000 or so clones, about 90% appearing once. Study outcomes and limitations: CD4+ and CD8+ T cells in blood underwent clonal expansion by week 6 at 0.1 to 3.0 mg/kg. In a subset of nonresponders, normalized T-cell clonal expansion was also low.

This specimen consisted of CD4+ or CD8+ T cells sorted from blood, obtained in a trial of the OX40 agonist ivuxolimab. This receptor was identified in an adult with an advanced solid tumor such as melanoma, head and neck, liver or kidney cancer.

The CDR3 DNA follows: TGCGCCAGCAGCTTGGTACGGTACACTGAAGCTTTCTTT. Amino acid sequence: CASSLVRYTEAFF. The genes are TRBV5-1 and TRBJ1-1, with D unresolved. Looked up from germline, CDR1 is SGHRS and CDR2 is YFSETQ. The CDR3 length is 13 residues. Trimming removed 0 bases at V and 3 bases at J, with 6 bases between.